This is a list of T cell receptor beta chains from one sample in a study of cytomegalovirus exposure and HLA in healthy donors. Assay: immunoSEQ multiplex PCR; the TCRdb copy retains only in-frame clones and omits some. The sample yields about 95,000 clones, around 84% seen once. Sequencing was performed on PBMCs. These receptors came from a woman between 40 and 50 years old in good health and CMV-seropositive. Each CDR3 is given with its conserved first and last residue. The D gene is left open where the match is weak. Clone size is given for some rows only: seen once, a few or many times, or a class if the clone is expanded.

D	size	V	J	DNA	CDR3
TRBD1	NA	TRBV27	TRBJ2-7	TGTGCCAGCAGTTTCTTCGGGACAGGAACCTACGAGCAGTACTTC	CASSFFGTGTYEQYF
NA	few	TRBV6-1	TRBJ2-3	TGTGCCAGCAACCCGAACAGGGCCGGAGATACGCAGTATTTT	CASNPNRAGDTQYF
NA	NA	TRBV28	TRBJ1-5	TGTGCCGGGAGGAGCAGTACATATCCAAATCAGCCCCAGCATTTT	CAGRSSTYPNQPQHF
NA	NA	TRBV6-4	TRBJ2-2	TGTGCCAGCAGTGCACATTACACCGGGGAGCTGTTTTTT	CASSAHYTGELFF
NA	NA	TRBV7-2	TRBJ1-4	TGTGCCAGCAGCTCCCCCGGGCGGGGTCCTAATGAAAAACTGTTTTTT	CASSSPGRGPNEKLFF
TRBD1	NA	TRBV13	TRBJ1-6	TGTGCCAGCAGCGCGGGACAGGGGGCAAGGTTGGTGAATTCACCCCTCCACTTT	CASSAGQGARLVNSPLHF
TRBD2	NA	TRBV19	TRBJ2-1	TGTGCCAGTAGTATGGGGACTAGCGGGAGTTGGAGTAATGAGCAGTTCTTC	CASSMGTSGSWSNEQFF
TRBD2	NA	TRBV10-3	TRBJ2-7	TGTGCCATCAGTCGCGCGGGAGATTCAGCCTACGAGCAGTACTTC	CAISRAGDSAYEQYF
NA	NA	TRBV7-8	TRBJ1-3	TGTGCCAGCAGCTTAAAGGGGGTGGCTGGAAACACCATATATTTT	CASSLKGVAGNTIYF
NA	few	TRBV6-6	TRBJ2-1	TGTGCCAGCAGGCAACAGGGCTATGAGCAGTTCTTC	CASRQQGYEQFF
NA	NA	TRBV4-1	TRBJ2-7	TGCGCCAGCAGCCCCTCGGGGTTCGATTTTTACGAGCAGTACTTC	CASSPSGFDFYEQYF
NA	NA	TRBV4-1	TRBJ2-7	TGCGCCAGCAGCCCCTCTAGCGTAAGAAACGAGCAGTACTTC	CASSPSSVRNEQYF
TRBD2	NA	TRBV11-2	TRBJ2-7	TGTGCCAGCAGCTCGCTGACTAGCGGGAGCTACGAGCAGTACTTC	CASSSLTSGSYEQYF
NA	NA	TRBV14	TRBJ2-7	TGTGCCAGCAGCCAAGTTCATAACTCTCCCTACGAGCAGTACTTC	CASSQVHNSPYEQYF
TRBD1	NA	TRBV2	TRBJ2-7	TGTGCCAGCAGTCAAACAGGGGGCGAGCAGTACTTC	CASSQTGGEQYF
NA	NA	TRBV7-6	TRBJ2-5	TGTGCCAGCAGCTTAGCTGGCGGGTCCGCAGAGACCCAGTACTTC	CASSLAGGSAETQYF
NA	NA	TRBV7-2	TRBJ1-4	TGTGCCAGCAGCTTAGCGGGGGGGACTAATGAAAAACTGTTTTTT	CASSLAGGTNEKLFF
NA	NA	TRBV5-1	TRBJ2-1	TGCGCCAGCAGCTTGGTGGGCTCCAGCTCCTACAATGAGCAGTTCTTC	CASSLVGSSSYNEQFF
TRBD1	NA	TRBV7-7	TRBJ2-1	TGTGCTAGCAGCCGCCGGACAGGGGGCGTTATCTACAATGAGCAGTTCTTC	CASSRRTGGVIYNEQFF
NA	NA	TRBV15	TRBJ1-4	TGTGCCACCAGCAGAGAATCAAGTTCCGGGTCTGAAAAACTGTTTTTT	CATSRESSSGSEKLFF
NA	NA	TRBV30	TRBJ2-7	TGTGCTTATATGGGCCAAACCTACGAGCAGTACTTC	CAYMGQTYEQYF
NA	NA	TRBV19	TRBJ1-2	TGTGCAACCTCAGGGTTGACTCGCTATGGCTACACCTTC	CATSGLTRYGYTF
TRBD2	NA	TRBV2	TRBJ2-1	TGTGCCAGCAGGGCGACTAGCGGGAGAGGAAATGAGCAGTTCTTC	CASRATSGRGNEQFF
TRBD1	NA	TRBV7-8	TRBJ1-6	TGTGCCAGCATGACAGGGATTAATTCACCCCTCCACTTT	CASMTGINSPLHF
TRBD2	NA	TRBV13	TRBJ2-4	TGTGCCAGCAGCTGGAAGACTAGCGGGAGGGAACTAGCCAAAAACATTCAGTACTTC	CASSWKTSGRELAKNIQYF
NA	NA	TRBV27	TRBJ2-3	TGTGCCAGCAGGCGGGGATCTAGCACAGATACGCAGTATTTT	CASRRGSSTDTQYF
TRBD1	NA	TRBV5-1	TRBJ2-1	TGCGCCAGCACCTTGACAGGGGGATACAATGAGCAGTTCTTC	CASTLTGGYNEQFF
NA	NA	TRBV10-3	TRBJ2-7	TGTGCCACTGTACAGGACTACGAGCAGTACTTC	CATVQDYEQYF
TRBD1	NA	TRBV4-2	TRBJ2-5	TGTGCCAGCAGCCAAGAACCCCCGGGACAGGGTCAAGAGACCCAGTACTTC	CASSQEPPGQGQETQYF
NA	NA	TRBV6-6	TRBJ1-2	TGTGCCAGCGAGGGCCACACTAACTATGGCTACACCTTC	CASEGHTNYGYTF
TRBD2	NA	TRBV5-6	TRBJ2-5	TGTGCCAGCAGCTTACTAGCGGGACAAGAGACCCAGTACTTC	CASSLLAGQETQYF